A selection of T cell receptor beta chains follows, all from one sample in a study of a mutant IDH1 vaccine in newly diagnosed glioma. Clones were sequenced by immunoSEQ multiplex PCR, and TCRdb holds only the in-frame ones, with some missing. The sample yields tens of thousands of clones, approximately 83% seen once. Sample: PBMCs, taken from a glioma patient treated with radiotherapy, temozolomide or both. Receptor source: a woman in her forties or fifties with glioma. CDR3s include the opening cysteine and the closing phenylalanine or tryptophan.

TRBJ2-4,TRBV11-3,CASSSMTGAVVNIQYF
TRBJ1-1,TRBV25-1,CASRDQGATEAFF
TRBJ1-1,TRBV12-5,CASGLAGGATEAFF
TRBJ1-1,TRBV2,CASSHRGTGLGTEAFF
TRBJ1-3,TRBV6-5,CASSYSSGTGNTIYF
TRBJ1-1,TRBV7-2,CASSFKDVNTEAFF
TRBJ1-2,TRBV2,CASSELLGQIYGYTF
TRBJ1-2,TRBV6-6,CASSYGQGAGYTF
TRBJ1-6,TRBV28,CASSSPGRRGNSPLHF
TRBJ2-1,TRBV7-8,CASSSLKGPYNEQFF
TRBJ1-5,TRBV7-9,CASSLEAGPEQPQHF
TRBJ1-1,TRBV6-5,CASSSRDGVEAFF
TRBJ1-2,TRBV15,CATSRDRDGYTF
TRBJ2-1,TRBV6-5,CASSRLAGGGHEQFF
TRBJ2-7,TRBV5-5,CASSRNPGQGNEQYF
TRBJ1-2,TRBV5-1,CASSLDGANYGYTF
TRBJ1-2,TRBV6-5,CASRPSKDGYTF
TRBJ1-1,TRBV2,CASSEALRAGGTEAFF
TRBJ1-5,TRBV6-6,CAASRGQSDQPQHF
TRBJ2-7,TRBV6-4,CASSELAGGSEQYF
TRBJ1-6,TRBV4-2,CASSHLKDHRGNSPLHF
TRBJ1-1,TRBV19,CASNLQTPKAEAFF
TRBJ2-3,TRBV6-1,CASSEVLTDTQYF
TRBJ1-1,TRBV5-1,CASSPSPLKNTEAFF
TRBJ1-5,TRBV10-2,CASSDQGTAPNQPQHF
TRBJ1-1,TRBV10-2,CASSDLTGARGAFF
TRBJ2-7,TRBV7-2,CASSTGTLAYEQYF
TRBJ2-7,TRBV21-1,CASSTRQGGYEQYF
TRBJ2-3,TRBV6-4,CASSASGGAGDTQYF
TRBJ2-2,TRBV5-1,CASSRLAGGNTGELFF
TRBJ2-5,TRBV18,CASSLVRASGQETQYF
TRBJ1-6,TRBV10-1,CASSESGESSPLHF
TRBJ2-1,TRBV7-3,CASSLSGLANNEQFF